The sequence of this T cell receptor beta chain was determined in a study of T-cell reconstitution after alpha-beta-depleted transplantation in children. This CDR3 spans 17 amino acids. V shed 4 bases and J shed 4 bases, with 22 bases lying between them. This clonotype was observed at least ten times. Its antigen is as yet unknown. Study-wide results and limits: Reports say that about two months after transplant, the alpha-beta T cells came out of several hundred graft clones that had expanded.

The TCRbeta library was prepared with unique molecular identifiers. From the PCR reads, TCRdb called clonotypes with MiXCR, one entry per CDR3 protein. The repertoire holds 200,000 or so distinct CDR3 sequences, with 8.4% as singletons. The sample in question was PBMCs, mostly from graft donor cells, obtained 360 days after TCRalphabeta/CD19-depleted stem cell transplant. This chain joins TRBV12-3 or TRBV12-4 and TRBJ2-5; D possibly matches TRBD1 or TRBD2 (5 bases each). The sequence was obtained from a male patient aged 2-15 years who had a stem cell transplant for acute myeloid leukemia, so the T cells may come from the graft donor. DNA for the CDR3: TGTGCCAGCAGTTCTCTCAACCGGGCAGGGAGTATAGAGACCCAGTACTTC. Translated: CASSSLNRAGSIETQYF.